This is a list of T cell receptor beta chains from one sample in a study of OX40 agonist ivuxolimab in advanced cancers. The assay was immunoSEQ multiplex PCR, and TCRdb's table has in-frame clones only and misses some. The sample shows approximately 48,000 clones, over 75% of them seen only once. Sequencing used CD4+ or CD8+ T cells sorted from blood, obtained in a trial of the OX40 agonist ivuxolimab. These TCRs come from an adult with an advanced solid tumor such as melanoma, head and neck, liver or kidney cancer. CDR3s include the opening cysteine and the closing phenylalanine or tryptophan. A D gene is named only where the DNA matches it firmly. Some rows have no size entry. The others give once, few or many, or a class for an expanded clone.

D	J	V	size	length	DNA	CDR3
-	TRBJ2-1	TRBV27	medium-sized	15	TGTGCCAGCAGTCATAGACAGACGGGTGGGAATGAGCAGTTCTTC	CASSHRQTGGNEQFF
-	TRBJ1-2	TRBV5-4	few	16	TGTGCCAGCAGCTCGACCTGGGAGTTCCGGAACTATGGCTACACCTTC	CASSSTWEFRNYGYTF
-	TRBJ2-7	TRBV7-9	-	15	TGTGCCAGCAGCCCCAGGTCACTAGGAACCTACGAGCAGTACTTC	CASSPRSLGTYEQYF
-	TRBJ2-3	TRBV15	-	14	TGTGCCACCAGCAGAGAGGATCGGCGGGATACGCAGTATTTT	CATSREDRRDTQYF
TRBD1	TRBJ1-5	TRBV19	-	13	TGTGCCAGTAGTGATACAGGGGGCTGGCCCCAGCATTTT	CASSDTGGWPQHF
TRBD1	TRBJ1-2	TRBV5-4	-	14	TGTGCCAGCAGCAGGGGACAGGCCTTAAATGGCTACACCTTC	CASSRGQALNGYTF
-	TRBJ1-5	TRBV10-2	-	17	TGCGCCAGCAGTGAGTCATTAGGGAGTGGAAACAATCAGCCCCAGCATTTT	CASSESLGSGNNQPQHF
-	TRBJ1-5	TRBV6-5	-	15	TGTGCCAGCAGTTACTCATCGGGGGGCGATCAGCCCCAGCATTTT	CASSYSSGGDQPQHF
-	TRBJ2-3	TRBV6-1	once	14	TGTGCCAGCCAAAGCGGAGTGGGCACAGATACGCAGTATTTT	CASQSGVGTDTQYF
TRBD1	TRBJ2-1	TRBV5-1	-	16	TGCGCCAGCAGCTTGGTGGCAGGGGGCATATACAATGAGCAGTTCTTC	CASSLVAGGIYNEQFF
-	TRBJ1-4	TRBV18	-	14	TGTGCCAGCCCACCACCGGGACAAAATGAAAAACTGTTTTTT	CASPPPGQNEKLFF
-	TRBJ2-1	TRBV10-1	medium-sized	17	TGCGCCAGCAGTGAGTCGTCGGGAGCGTCCCGCTACAATGAGCAGTTCTTC	CASSESSGASRYNEQFF